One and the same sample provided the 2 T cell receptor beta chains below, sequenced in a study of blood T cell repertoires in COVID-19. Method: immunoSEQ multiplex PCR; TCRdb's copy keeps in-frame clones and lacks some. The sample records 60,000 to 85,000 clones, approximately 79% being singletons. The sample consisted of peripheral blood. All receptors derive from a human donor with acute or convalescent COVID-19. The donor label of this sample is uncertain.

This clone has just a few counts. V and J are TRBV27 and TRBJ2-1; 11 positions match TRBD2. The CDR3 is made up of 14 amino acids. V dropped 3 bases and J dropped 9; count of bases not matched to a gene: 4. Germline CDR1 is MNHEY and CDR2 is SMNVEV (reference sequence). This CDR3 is CASSLTSGTGEQFF. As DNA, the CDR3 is TGTGCCAGCAGTTTGACTAGCGGGACCGGTGAGCAGTTCTTC.

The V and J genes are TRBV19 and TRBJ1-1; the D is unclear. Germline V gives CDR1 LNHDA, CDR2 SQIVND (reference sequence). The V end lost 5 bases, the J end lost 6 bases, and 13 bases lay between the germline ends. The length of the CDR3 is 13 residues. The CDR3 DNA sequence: TGTGCCAGTAGTGGGAAGGGAGAGGCTGAAGCTTTCTTT. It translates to CASSGKGEAEAFF. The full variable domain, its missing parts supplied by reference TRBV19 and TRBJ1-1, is DGGITQSPKYLFRKEGQNVTLSCEQNLNHDAMYWYRQDPGQGLRLIYYSQIVNDFQKGDIAEGYSVSREKKESFPLTVTSAQKNPTAFYLCASSGKGEAEAFFGQGTRLTVV.